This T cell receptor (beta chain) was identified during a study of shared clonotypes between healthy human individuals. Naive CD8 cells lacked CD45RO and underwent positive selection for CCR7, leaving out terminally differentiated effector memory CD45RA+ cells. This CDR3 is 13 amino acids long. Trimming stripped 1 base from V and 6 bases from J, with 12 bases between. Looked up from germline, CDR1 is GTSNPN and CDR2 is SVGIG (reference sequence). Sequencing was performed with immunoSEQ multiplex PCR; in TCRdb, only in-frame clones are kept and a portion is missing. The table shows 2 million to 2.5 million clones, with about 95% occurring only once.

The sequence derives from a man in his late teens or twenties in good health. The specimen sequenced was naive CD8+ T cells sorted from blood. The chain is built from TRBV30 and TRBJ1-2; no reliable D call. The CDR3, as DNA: TGTGCCTGGAGTGGGGTAGTAGAGCATGGCTACACCTTC. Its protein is CAWSGVVEHGYTF.